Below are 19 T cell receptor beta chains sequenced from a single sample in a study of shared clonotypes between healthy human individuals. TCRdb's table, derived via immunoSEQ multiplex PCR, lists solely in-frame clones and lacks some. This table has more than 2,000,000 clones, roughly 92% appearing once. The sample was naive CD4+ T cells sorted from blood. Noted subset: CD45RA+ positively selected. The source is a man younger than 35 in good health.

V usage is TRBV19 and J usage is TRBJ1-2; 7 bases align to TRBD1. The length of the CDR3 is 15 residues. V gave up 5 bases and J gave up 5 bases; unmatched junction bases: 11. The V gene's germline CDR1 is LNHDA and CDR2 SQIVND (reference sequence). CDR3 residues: CASSSTSTGRYGYTF. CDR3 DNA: TGTGCCAGTAGTTCCACTTCGACAGGGAGATATGGCTACACCTTC.

This chain's CDR3 is CASSETGNGNTIYF. The CDR3 DNA sequence: TGTGCCAGCAGCGAGACAGGGAACGGAAACACCATATATTTT. The chain carries TRBV9 and TRBJ1-3, with 7 bases that match TRBD1. The CDR3 is 14 amino acids. J was trimmed by 4 bases and V by 3 bases; bases with no gene match: 4. Germline-derived CDR1 and CDR2 are SGDLS and YYNGEE.

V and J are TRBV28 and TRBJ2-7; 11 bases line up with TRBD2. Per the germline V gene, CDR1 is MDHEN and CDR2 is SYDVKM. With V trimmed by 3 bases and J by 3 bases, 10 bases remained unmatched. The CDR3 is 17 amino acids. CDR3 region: CASSFQPGLAVVYEQYF. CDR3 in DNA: TGTGCCAGCAGTTTTCAACCGGGACTAGCGGTAGTCTACGAGCAGTACTTC.

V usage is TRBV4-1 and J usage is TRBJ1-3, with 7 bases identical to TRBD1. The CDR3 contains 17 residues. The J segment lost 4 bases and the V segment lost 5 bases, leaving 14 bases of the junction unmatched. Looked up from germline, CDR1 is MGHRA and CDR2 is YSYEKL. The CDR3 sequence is CASSRSSQGTAGNTIYF. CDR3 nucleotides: TGCGCCAGCAGCAGATCCAGTCAGGGGACAGCGGGAAACACCATATATTTT.

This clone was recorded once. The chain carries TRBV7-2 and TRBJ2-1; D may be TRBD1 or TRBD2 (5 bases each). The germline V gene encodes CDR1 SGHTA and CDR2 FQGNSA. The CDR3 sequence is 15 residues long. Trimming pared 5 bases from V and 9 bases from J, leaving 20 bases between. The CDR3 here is CASSPEGLGPSEQFF. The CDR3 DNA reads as TGTGCCAGCAGCCCCGAGGGGCTAGGGCCTAGTGAGCAGTTCTTC. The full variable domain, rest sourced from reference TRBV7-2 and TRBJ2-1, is GAGVSQSPSNKVTEKGKDVELRCDPISGHTALYWYRQSLGQGLEFLIYFQGNSAPDKSGLPSDRFSAERTGGSVSTLTIQRTQQEDSAVYLCASSPEGLGPSEQFFGPGTRLTVL.

This CDR3 reads CASSTRLADYNEQFF. The CDR3, as DNA: TGTGCCAGCAGTACTCGACTAGCCGACTACAATGAGCAGTTCTTC. The chain couples TRBV6-6 to TRBJ2-1; 7 nucleotides line up with TRBD2. The CDR3 runs to 15 residues. Germline assignment: CDR1 MNHNY and CDR2 SVGAGI (reference sequence). With V trimmed by 5 bases and J by 3 bases, 7 bases remained unmatched.

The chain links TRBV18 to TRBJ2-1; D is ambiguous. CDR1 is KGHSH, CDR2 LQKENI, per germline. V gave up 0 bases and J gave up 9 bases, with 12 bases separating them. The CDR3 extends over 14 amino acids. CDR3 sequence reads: CASSPPRVMGEQFF. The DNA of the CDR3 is TGTGCCAGCTCACCACCTAGGGTTATGGGTGAGCAGTTCTTC.

The CDR3 protein is CASRIRQRNTEAFF. The CDR3 coding sequence is TGTGCCAGCAGGATTAGGCAGAGGAACACTGAAGCTTTCTTT. The chain has TRBV21-1 and TRBJ1-1. TRBV21-1 represents a pseudogene. This CDR3 is built from 14 residues.

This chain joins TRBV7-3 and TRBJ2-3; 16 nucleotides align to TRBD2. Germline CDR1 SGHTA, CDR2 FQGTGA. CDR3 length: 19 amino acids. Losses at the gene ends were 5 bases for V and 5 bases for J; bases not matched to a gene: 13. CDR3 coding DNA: TGTGCCAGCAGCCCCCATTCCGGGACTAGCGGGGGGGCGAGAGATACGCAGTATTTT. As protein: CASSPHSGTSGGARDTQYF.

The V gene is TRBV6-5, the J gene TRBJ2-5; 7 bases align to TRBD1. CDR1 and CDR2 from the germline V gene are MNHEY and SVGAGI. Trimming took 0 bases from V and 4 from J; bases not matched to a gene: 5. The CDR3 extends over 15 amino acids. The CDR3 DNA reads TGTGCCAGCAGTTACTCAGGACAGGCCCGAGAGACCCAGTACTTC. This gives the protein CASSYSGQARETQYF.

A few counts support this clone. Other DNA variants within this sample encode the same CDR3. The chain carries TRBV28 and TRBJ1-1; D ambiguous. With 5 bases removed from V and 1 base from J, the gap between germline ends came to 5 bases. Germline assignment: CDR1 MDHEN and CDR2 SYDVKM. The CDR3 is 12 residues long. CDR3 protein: CASSRRNTEAFF. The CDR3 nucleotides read TGTGCCAGCAGTCGACGGAACACTGAAGCTTTCTTT.

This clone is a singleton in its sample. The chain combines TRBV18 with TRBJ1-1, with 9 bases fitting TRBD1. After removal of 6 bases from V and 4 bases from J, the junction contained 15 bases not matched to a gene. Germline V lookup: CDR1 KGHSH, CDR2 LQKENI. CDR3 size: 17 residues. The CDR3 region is CASSPFTGTGSSTEAFF. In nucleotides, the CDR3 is TGTGCCAGCTCGCCCTTTACCGGGACAGGGTCGAGCACTGAAGCTTTCTTT.

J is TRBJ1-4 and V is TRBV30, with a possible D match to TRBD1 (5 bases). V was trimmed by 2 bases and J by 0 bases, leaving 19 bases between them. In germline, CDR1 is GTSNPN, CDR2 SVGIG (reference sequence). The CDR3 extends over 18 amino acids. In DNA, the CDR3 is TGTGCCTGGAGTCCGCGGCCAGGGTCCAAAACAACTAATGAAAAACTGTTTTTT. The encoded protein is CAWSPRPGSKTTNEKLFF.

Here the CDR3 DNA reads TGTGCCAGCACCGATAGCGGGAGTGGTGGCACAGATACGCAGTATTTT. Translated: CASTDSGSGGTDTQYF. The rearrangement uses TRBV5-6 and TRBJ2-3, with TRBD2 matching over 9 bases. V lost 6 bases to trimming and J lost 1 base; unmatched junction nucleotides: 9. CDR3 size: 16 residues. From germline, CDR1 is SGHDT and CDR2 YYEEEE.

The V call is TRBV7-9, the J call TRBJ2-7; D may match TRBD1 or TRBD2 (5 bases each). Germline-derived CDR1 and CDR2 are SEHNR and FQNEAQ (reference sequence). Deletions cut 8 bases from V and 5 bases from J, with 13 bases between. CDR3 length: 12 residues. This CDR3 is CASSGRTHEQYF. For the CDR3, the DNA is TGTGCCAGCTCAGGGAGAACCCACGAGCAGTACTTC.

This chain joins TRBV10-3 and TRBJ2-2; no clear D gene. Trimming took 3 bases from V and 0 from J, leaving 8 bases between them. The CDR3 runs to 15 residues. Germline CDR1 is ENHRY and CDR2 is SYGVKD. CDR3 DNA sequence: TGTGCCATCAGTGAAGGCTTCTCGAACACCGGGGAGCTGTTTTTT. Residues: CAISEGFSNTGELFF.

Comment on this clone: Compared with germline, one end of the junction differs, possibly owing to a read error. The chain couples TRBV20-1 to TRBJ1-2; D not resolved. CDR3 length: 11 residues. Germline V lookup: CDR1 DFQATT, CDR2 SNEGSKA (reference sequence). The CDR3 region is CSARDNNGYTF. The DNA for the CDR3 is TGCAGTGCTAGAGATAACAATGGCTACACCTTC.

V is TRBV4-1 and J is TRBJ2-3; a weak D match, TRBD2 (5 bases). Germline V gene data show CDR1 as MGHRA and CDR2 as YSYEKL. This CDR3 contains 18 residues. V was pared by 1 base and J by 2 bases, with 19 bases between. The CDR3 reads CASSQGATRGSFTDTQYF. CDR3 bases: TGCGCCAGCAGCCAAGGGGCAACGCGCGGGTCTTTCACAGATACGCAGTATTTT.

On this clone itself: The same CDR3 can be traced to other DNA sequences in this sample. CDR3 in amino acids: CASSSPVSTDTQYF. DNA for the CDR3: TGTGCCAGCAGCTCCCCGGTGAGCACAGATACGCAGTATTTT. V gene TRBV7-2 combines with J gene TRBJ2-3; D not certain. V dropped 4 bases and J dropped 0 bases, with 8 bases sitting between them. Germline loops: CDR1 SGHTA, CDR2 FQGNSA. There are 14 residues in the CDR3.